A single sample is the source of the 23 T cell receptor beta chains below, sequenced in a study of blood T cell repertoires in COVID-19 (dated by TCRdb to 2018 to 2020). The receptor library was made with the immunoSEQ multiplex PCR assay. TCRdb took this table from immuneACCESS and kept in-frame rearrangements with V and J called. Such tables lack part of the clones; where checked against another copy, unresolved V genes explain under half of the gap, and the rest is unexplained. This sample gives around 80,000 clones in total; around 80% of them show up just once. The top ten hold about 12% of the sample. The sample was peripheral blood. The receptor set was obtained from an elderly man with acute or convalescent COVID-19.

This clone came up a few times. The chain employs TRBV4-2 and TRBJ1-2; 7 bases map to TRBD1. The CDR3 runs to 15 residues. After removal of 4 bases from V and 2 bases from J, the junction contained 7 bases not matched to a gene. Germline CDR1 and CDR2: LGHNA and YNFKEQ. The CDR3 here is CASSPNRGDNYGYTF. The CDR3 coding sequence is TGTGCCAGCAGCCCGAACAGGGGAGACAACTATGGCTACACCTTC.

J is TRBJ2-6 and V is TRBV5-4, with 7 bases fitting TRBD1. The CDR3 extends over 16 amino acids. Germline trimming cut 6 bases from V and 0 bases from J; bases unmatched to any gene: 6. Germline CDR1 is SGHNT and CDR2 is YYREEE (reference sequence). Here the CDR3 DNA reads TGTGCCAGCAAGGGACAGTACAACTCTGGGGCCAACGTCCTGACTTTC. Its translation is CASKGQYNSGANVLTF.

The V and J genes are TRBV3-1 (or the pseudogene TRBV3-2) and TRBJ1-2; TRBD1 matches 7 bases. With 8 bases clipped from V and 4 bases from J, the junction kept 10 bases outside the gene matches. Germline assignment: CDR1 LGHDT and CDR2 YNNKEL (reference sequence). CDR3 size: 14 residues. In nucleotides, the CDR3 is TGTGCCAGCCAACGACAGGGCGAGGCCTATGGCTACACCTTC. It specifies CASQRQGEAYGYTF.

CDR3 bases: TGTGCCAGCAGCTTCCGGTCTGGAAACACCATATATTTT. Its protein is CASSFRSGNTIYF. V and J are TRBV11-2 and TRBJ1-3; D gene ambiguous. This CDR3 has 13 amino acids. V was pared by 3 bases and J by 1 base, with 4 bases between. Germline-derived CDR1 and CDR2 are SGHAT and FQNNGV.

This clone was observed a single time. V and J are TRBV30 and TRBJ1-6; TRBD1 is a possible D gene (6 bases). The germline V gene encodes CDR1 GTSNPN and CDR2 SVGIG (reference sequence). V lost 4 bases, J lost 4 bases, and 14 bases lay in between. The CDR3 consists of 15 residues. CDR3 coding DNA: TGTGCCTGGAACCACAGGGATAGGTATAATTCACCCCTCCACTTT. Its translation is CAWNHRDRYNSPLHF.

This chain connects TRBV5-1 to TRBJ1-5, with TRBD1 matching over 11 bases. This CDR3 is 16 amino acids long. J was trimmed by 0 bases and V by 7 bases; bases with no gene match: 6. Germline values: CDR1 SGHRS, CDR2 YFSETQ. CDR3 sequence reads: CASAGTGGYSNQPQHF. CDR3 bases: TGCGCCAGCGCCGGGACAGGGGGTTATAGCAATCAGCCCCAGCATTTT.

The chain links TRBV18 to TRBJ2-2; tentative D call: TRBD1 (6 bases). The CDR3 loop spans 16 amino acids. V gave up 6 bases and J gave up 6 bases, with 20 bases separating them. Germline CDR1 and CDR2: KGHSH and LQKENI. The CDR3 DNA sequence: TGTGCCAGCTCCCAAATCCCGGACAGAGTCTCCGGGGAGCTGTTTTTT. This sequence encodes CASSQIPDRVSGELFF.

The genes are TRBV6-4 and TRBJ2-2; 11 bases match TRBD2. Per germline, CDR1 MRHNA and CDR2 SNTAGT. This CDR3 spans 16 amino acids. The trim removed 5 bases at V and 0 bases at J, leaving 2 bases unmatched. Written as DNA, the CDR3 is TGTGCCAGCAGTCTACTAGCGGGAGCGAACACCGGGGAGCTGTTTTTT. Amino acid sequence: CASSLLAGANTGELFF.

The CDR3 sequence: CASSEYNQGQGYGYTF. As DNA, the CDR3 is TGTGCCAGCAGTGAATATAATCAGGGACAGGGGTATGGCTACACCTTC. V usage is TRBV25-1 and J usage is TRBJ1-2, with 10 bases aligning to TRBD1. CDR1 and CDR2 from the germline V gene are MGHDK and SYGVNS. V dropped 0 bases and J dropped 5; count of bases not matched to a gene: 6. CDR3 length: 16 residues.

The gene calls are TRBV4-1 and TRBJ2-4, with TRBD1 identical over 7 bases. Germline-derived CDR1 and CDR2 are MGHRA and YSYEKL. After removal of 2 bases from V and 5 bases from J, the junction contained 12 bases not matched to a gene. The CDR3 runs to 17 residues. The CDR3: CASSQLSAQGGQNIQYF. Here the CDR3 DNA reads TGCGCCAGCAGCCAATTGAGCGCGCAAGGGGGCCAAAACATTCAGTACTTC.

This chain uses TRBV6-5 with TRBJ1-1; D may be TRBD1 (5 bases). This CDR3 comprises 16 residues. Germline V gene lookup returns CDR1 MNHEY and CDR2 SVGAGI. Trimming removed 2 bases at V and 4 bases at J, with 17 bases between. The CDR3 nucleotides are TGTGCCAGCAGTTACGGGCGGGGGTCATTGAGCACTGAAGCTTTCTTT. It translates to CASSYGRGSLSTEAFF.

The V gene is TRBV6-6, the J gene TRBJ1-1; no clear D gene. The CDR3 runs 13 residues. The V gene lost 7 bases and the J gene lost 4 bases, with 13 bases spanning the gap. The germline CDR1 and CDR2 sequences are MNHNY and SVGAGI (reference sequence). CDR3: CASKVASGTEAFF. CDR3 bases: TGTGCCAGCAAGGTGGCATCGGGCACTGAAGCTTTCTTT.

This chain uses TRBV10-2 with TRBJ2-7, with D possibly being TRBD2 (6 bases). The CDR3 loop spans 12 amino acids. The V gene lost 6 bases and the J gene lost 6 bases, with 12 bases spanning the gap. Germline lookup yields CDR1 WSHSY and CDR2 SAAADI. The CDR3 protein is CASSGRDFEQYF. CDR3 DNA: TGCGCCAGCAGCGGGCGGGATTTCGAGCAGTACTTC.

The chain carries TRBV9 and TRBJ2-7, with a possible D match to TRBD2 (6 bases). CDR1 and CDR2 (germline): SGDLS, YYNGEE. Trimming stripped 4 bases from V and 2 bases from J, with 13 bases between. The CDR3 length is 14 residues. CDR3 in DNA: TGTGCCAGCAGCCCAAGGGACTTAGCCTACGAGCAGTACTTC. Protein product: CASSPRDLAYEQYF.

The gene calls are TRBV11-2 and TRBJ1-1; D unclear. The CDR3 contains 15 residues. From germline, CDR1 is SGHAT and CDR2 FQNNGV. V dropped 1 base and J dropped 2 bases, with 11 bases sitting between them. CDR3: CASSLVPGINTEAFF. The CDR3 DNA is TGTGCCAGCAGCTTAGTCCCGGGGATAAACACTGAAGCTTTCTTT.

The chain has TRBV3-1 (or the pseudogene TRBV3-2) and TRBJ1-1, with D tentatively TRBD1 (5 bases). Germline V gives CDR1 LGHDT, CDR2 YNNKEL (reference sequence). Trimming left V 5 bases short and J 1 base short, with 11 bases between. CDR3 size: 14 residues. This CDR3 reads CASSLSQGNTEAFF. The CDR3 bases are TGTGCCAGCAGCTTAAGTCAGGGGAACACTGAAGCTTTCTTT.

The chain combines TRBV12-3 or TRBV12-4 with TRBJ1-1, with a weak D call TRBD1 (5 bases). V was shortened by 8 bases and J by 3 bases, with 7 bases between the two germline ends. The CDR3 spans 11 residues. The CDR3 here is CASGADTEAFF. In DNA, the CDR3 is TGTGCCAGCGGGGCAGACACTGAAGCTTTCTTT.

This clone was recorded only once. The chain has TRBV7-9 and TRBJ2-3, with 8 bases aligning to TRBD2. CDR1 and CDR2 from the germline V gene are SEHNR and FQNEAQ (reference sequence). Trimming at V came to 1 base and at J to 5 bases, leaving 5 bases not matched to a gene. The CDR3 has 15 amino acids. This CDR3 is CASSLDGGAKDTQYF. The CDR3 DNA reads TGTGCCAGCAGCTTAGACGGGGGGGCGAAAGATACGCAGTATTTT.

This clone was detected only once. The V call is TRBV27, the J call TRBJ2-7; TRBD1 matches at 7 bases. Per the germline V gene, CDR1 is MNHEY and CDR2 is SMNVEV (reference sequence). J was trimmed by 5 bases and V by 3 bases; bases with no gene match: 7. The CDR3 loop spans 14 amino acids. The CDR3 region has the DNA TGTGCCAGCAGTTTGGAACAGGGGCCCCACGAGCAGTACTTC. This gives the protein CASSLEQGPHEQYF.

This chain links TRBV13 with TRBJ1-2, with a possible D match to TRBD1 (6 bases). Per the germline V gene, CDR1 is PRHDT and CDR2 is FYEKMQ (reference sequence). The CDR3 has 14 amino acids. V was cut by 1 base and J by 5 bases, with 11 bases left in between. In DNA form, the CDR3 reads TGTGCCAGCAGCTTAGTCGGCAGGGGTTATGGCTACACCTTC. Amino acids: CASSLVGRGYGYTF. Filled out from reference TRBV13 and TRBJ1-2, the complete variable domain reads AAGVIQSPRHLIKEKRETATLKCYPIPRHDTVYWYQQGPGQDPQFLISFYEKMQSDKGSIPDRFSAQQFSDYHSELNMSSLELGDSALYFCASSLVGRGYGYTFGSGTRLTVV.

CDR3 residues: CASSSRAGLTIAYEQYF. CDR3 DNA sequence: TGTGCTAGTTCCTCCCGGGCGGGGCTTACCATAGCCTACGAGCAGTACTTC. The V gene is TRBV12-5, the J gene TRBJ2-7; D might be TRBD2 (6 bases). Trimming left V 8 bases short and J 2 bases short, with 25 bases between. This CDR3 contains 17 residues. Germline V gene lookup returns CDR1 LGHNT and CDR2 FRNRAP.

This chain connects TRBV10-3 to TRBJ1-5; 7 positions agree with TRBD1. Per germline, CDR1 ENHRY and CDR2 SYGVKD. There are 15 residues in the CDR3. The ends lost 3 bases at V and 3 bases at J; junction bases unmatched: 5. The CDR3 bases are TGTGCCATCAGTGATCATGGACAGGACAATCAGCCCCAGCATTTT. Amino acid sequence: CAISDHGQDNQPQHF.

The CDR3 loop reads CASSSFTPASDYGYTF. The CDR3 DNA sequence: TGTGCCAGTAGTAGCTTTACTCCTGCGTCTGACTATGGCTACACCTTC. The V call is TRBV19, the J call TRBJ1-2; the D is unclear. Trimming removed 4 bases at V and 3 bases at J, with 18 bases between. This CDR3 region has 16 residues. Germline V gene sequence: CDR1 LNHDA, CDR2 SQIVND (reference sequence). Complete variable domain (other parts from reference TRBV19 and TRBJ1-2): DGGITQSPKYLFRKEGQNVTLSCEQNLNHDAMYWYRQDPGQGLRLIYYSQIVNDFQKGDIAEGYSVSREKKESFPLTVTSAQKNPTAFYLCASSSFTPASDYGYTFGSGTRLTVV.